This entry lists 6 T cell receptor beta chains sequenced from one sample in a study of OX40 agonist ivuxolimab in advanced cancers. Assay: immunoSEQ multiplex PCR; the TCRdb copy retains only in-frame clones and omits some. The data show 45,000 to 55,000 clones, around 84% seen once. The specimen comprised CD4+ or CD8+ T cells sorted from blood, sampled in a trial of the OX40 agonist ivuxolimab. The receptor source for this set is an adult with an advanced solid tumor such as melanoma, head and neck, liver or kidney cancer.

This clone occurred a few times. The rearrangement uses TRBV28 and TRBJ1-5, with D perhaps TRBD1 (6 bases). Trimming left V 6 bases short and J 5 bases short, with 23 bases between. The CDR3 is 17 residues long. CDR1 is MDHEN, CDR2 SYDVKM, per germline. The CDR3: CASRFYGGGRNYQPQHF. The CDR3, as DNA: TGTGCCAGCAGATTTTATGGGGGCGGACGGAATTATCAGCCCCAGCATTTT. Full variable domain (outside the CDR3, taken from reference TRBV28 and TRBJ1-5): DVKVTQSSRYLVKRTGEKVFLECVQDMDHENMFWYRQDPGLGLRLIYFSYDVKMKEKGDIPEGYSVSREKKERFSLILESASTNQTSMYLCASRFYGGGRNYQPQHFGDGTRLSIL.

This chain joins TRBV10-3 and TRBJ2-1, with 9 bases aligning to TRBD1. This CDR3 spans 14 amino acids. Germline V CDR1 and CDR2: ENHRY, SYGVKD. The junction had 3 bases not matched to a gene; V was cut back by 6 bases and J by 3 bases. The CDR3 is CAIRRTGDYNEQFF. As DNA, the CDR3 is TGTGCCATCAGGCGGACAGGGGACTACAATGAGCAGTTCTTC.

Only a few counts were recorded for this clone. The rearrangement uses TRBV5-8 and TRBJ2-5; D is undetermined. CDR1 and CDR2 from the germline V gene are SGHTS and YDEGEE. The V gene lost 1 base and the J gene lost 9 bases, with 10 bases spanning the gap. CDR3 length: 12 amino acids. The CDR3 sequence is CASSLPPAPQYF. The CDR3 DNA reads TGTGCCAGCAGCTTGCCCCCGGCCCCCCAGTACTTC. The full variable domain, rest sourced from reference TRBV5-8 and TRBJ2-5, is EAGVTQSPTHLIKTRGQQATLRCSPISGHTSVYWYQQALGLGLQFLLWYDEGEERNRGNFPPRFSGRQFPNYSSELNVNALELEDSALYLCASSLPPAPQYFGPGTRLLVL.

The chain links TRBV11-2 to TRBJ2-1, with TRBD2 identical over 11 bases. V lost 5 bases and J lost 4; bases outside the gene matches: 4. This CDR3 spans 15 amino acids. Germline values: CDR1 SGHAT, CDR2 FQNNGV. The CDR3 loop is CASSVTSGTYNEQFF. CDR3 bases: TGTGCCAGCAGCGTGACTAGCGGGACGTACAATGAGCAGTTCTTC. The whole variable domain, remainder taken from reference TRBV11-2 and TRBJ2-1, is EAGVAQSPRYKIIEKRQSVAFWCNPISGHATLYWYQQILGQGPKLLIQFQNNGVVDDSQLPKDRFSAERLKGVDSTLKIQPAKLEDSAVYLCASSVTSGTYNEQFFGPGTRLTVL.

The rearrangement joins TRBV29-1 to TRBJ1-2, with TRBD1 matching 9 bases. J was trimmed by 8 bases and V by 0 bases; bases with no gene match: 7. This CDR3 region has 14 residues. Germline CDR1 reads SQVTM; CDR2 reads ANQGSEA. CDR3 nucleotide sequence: TGCAGCGTTGAAGATCCGGGACAGGGAAGCGGCTACACCTTC. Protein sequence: CSVEDPGQGSGYTF.

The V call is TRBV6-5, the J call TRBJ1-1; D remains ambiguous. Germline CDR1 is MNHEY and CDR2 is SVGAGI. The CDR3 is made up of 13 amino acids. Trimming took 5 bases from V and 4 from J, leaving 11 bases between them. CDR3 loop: CASSVKGTTEAFF. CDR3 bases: TGTGCCAGCAGTGTTAAGGGTACCACTGAAGCTTTCTTT.